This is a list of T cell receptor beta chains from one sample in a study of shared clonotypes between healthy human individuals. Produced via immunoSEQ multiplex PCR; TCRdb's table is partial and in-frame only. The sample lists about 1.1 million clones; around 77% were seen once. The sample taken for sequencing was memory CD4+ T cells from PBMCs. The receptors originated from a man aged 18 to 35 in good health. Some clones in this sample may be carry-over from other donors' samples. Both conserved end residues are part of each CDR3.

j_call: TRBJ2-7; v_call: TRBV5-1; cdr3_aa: CASSLWIPGSISSGSDEQYF
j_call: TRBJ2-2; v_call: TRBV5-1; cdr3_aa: CASSSLGPGQPGELFF
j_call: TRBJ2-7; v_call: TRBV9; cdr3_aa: CASSPGLAVSYEQYF
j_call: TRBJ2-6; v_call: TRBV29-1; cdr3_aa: CSVKSGSGANVLTF
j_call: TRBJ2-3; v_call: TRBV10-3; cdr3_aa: CAISGEQGTDTQYF
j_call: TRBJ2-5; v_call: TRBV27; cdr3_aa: CASSPSRQGRRFQETQYF
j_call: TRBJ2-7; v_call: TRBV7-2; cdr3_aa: CASSSRAEGNEQYF
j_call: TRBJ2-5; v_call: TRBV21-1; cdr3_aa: CASSKAGQLLREETQYF
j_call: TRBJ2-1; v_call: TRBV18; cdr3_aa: CASSPVPSYNEQFF
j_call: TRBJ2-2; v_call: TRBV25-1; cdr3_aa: CASRKTGTGELFF
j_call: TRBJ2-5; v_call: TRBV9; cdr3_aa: CASSVVGGRETQYF
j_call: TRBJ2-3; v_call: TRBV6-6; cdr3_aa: CASSYGGRTDTQYF
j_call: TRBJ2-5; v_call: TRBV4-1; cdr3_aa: CTSSLTGLETQYF
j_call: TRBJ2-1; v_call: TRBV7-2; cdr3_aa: CASSLVAGPYNEQFF
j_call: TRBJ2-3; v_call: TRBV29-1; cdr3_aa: CSATGTRGGDTQYF
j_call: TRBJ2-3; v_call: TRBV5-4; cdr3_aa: CASSRDSERSTDTQYF
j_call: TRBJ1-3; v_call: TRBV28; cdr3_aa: CASSSPRAGNTIYF
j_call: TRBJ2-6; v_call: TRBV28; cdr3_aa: CASSTPAAAGANVLTF
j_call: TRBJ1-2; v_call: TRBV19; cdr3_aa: CASSILGRGYTF
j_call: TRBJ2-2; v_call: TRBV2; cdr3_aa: CASTGTGGTGELFF
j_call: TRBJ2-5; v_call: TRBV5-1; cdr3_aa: CASSLAASWGGQETQYF
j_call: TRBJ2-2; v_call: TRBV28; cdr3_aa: CASRNGLVNTGELFF
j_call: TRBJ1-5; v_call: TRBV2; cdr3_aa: CASRRGSNQPQHF
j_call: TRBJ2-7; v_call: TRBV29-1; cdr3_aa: CSVEAGTDGYEQYF
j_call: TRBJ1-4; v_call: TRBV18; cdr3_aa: CASSPGTGAFGKLFF
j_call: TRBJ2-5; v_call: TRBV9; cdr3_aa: CASSGWTGQRTQAETQYF
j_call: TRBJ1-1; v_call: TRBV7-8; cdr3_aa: CASSLEQGRTEAFF
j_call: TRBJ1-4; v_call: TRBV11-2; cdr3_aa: CASSSGFLEKLFF
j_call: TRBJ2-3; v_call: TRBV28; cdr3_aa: CASTTQKDTQYF
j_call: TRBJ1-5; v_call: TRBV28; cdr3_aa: CASSLPDSQPQHF
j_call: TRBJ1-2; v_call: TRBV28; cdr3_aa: CASSPYWTGGNYGYTF
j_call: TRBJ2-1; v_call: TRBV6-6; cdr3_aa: CASRETYRGGLGEQFF
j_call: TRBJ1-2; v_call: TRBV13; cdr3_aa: CASRRAGTGDNYGYTF
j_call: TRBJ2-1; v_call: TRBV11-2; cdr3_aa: CASSQFLRGIYNEQFF
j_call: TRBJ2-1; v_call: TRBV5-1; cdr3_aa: CASSFSGSDNEQFF
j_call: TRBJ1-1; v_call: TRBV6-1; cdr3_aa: CASSEAGYTEAFF
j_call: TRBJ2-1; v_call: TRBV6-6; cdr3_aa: CASSDRADEQFF